The TCR beta chain described here comes from a study of blood T cells in healthy people across ages. The use of a sample-barcoded 5' primer and a J-beta primer mix characterized a second PCR of roughly 7 to 11 cycles. TCRdb itself ran the 5' RACE reads through MiXCR, one entry per CDR3 protein. The table has approximately 760,000 distinct CDR3 sequences, 20% to 25% seen once; the top ten hold roughly a tenth. The CDR3 runs to 11 residues. The V end was cut by 11 bases, the J end by 6 bases, with 13 bases between. Germline-derived CDR1 and CDR2 are SNHLY and FYNNEI. The same sample was also used in a study of T cells of mothers and their children.

The chain uses TRBV2 and TRBJ1-2; no clear D. This sequence originates from a boy aged 10-17 years in good health. The sample consisted of blood. Here the CDR3 DNA reads TGTGCCGTTGGCAGTTACGATGGCTACACCTTC. The encoded protein is CAVGSYDGYTF.